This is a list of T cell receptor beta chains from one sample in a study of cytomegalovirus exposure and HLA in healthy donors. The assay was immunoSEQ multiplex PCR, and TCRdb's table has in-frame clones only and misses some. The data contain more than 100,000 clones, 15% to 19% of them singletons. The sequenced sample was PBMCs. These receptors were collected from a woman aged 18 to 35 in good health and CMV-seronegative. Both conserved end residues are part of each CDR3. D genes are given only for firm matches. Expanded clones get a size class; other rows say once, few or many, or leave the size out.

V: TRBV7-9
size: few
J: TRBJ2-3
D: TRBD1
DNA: TGTGCCAGCAGCACCGGGACAGCTAGTTACACAGATACGCAGTATTTT
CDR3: CASSTGTASYTDTQYF

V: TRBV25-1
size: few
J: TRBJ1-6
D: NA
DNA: TGTGCCAGCAGTGATGAGAGGGTCTTCCGGGCCTATTCACACCTCCACTTT
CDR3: CASSDERVFRAYSHLHF

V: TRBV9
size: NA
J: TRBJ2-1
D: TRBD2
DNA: TGTGCCAGCAGCTCGGGACTAGCGGGTTTAAACTCCTACAATGAGCAGTTCTTC
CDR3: CASSSGLAGLNSYNEQFF

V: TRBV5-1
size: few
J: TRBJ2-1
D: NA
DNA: TGCGCCAGCAGCTTGGCCTCTCCTAATCCCTACAATGAGCAGTTCTTC
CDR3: CASSLASPNPYNEQFF

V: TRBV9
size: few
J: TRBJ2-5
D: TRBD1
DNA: TGTGCCAGCAGATCTGGGACAGACGGGACCCAGTACTTC
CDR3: CASRSGTDGTQYF

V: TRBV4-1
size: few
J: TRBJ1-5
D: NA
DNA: TGCGCCAGCAGCCAAGTCGATATGGGCTTTAGCAATCAGCCCCAGCATTTT
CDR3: CASSQVDMGFSNQPQHF

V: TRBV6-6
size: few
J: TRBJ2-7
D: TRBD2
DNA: TGTGCCAGCAGCTTCGCTAGCGGGAAAACCCCCTACGAGCAGTACTTC
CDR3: CASSFASGKTPYEQYF

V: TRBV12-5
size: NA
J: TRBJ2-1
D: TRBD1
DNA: TGTGCTAGTGGTTTGACCGGGACAGGCCCCTACAATGAGCAGTTCTTC
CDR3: CASGLTGTGPYNEQFF

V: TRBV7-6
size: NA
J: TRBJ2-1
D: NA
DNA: TGTGCCAGCAGCTTATCCTGGGCAGACTCCTACAATGAGCAGTTCTTC
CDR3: CASSLSWADSYNEQFF

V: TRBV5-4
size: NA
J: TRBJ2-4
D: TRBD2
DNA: TGTGCCAGCAGCCCCGGACTAGCGGGAGGGCCTGGGGCCAAAAACATTCAGTACTTC
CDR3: CASSPGLAGGPGAKNIQYF

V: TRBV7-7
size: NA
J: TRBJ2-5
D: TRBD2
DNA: TGTGCCAGCAGCCGACTAGCGGGGGCCCTAGAGACCCAGTACTTC
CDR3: CASSRLAGALETQYF

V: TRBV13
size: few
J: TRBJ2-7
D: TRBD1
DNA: TGTGCCAGCAGCATGGACAGGGGGCTTTACGAGCAGTACTTC
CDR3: CASSMDRGLYEQYF

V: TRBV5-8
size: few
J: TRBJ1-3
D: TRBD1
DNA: TGTGCCAGCAGCTTCGACAGGGCATCACGAAACACCATATATTTT
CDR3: CASSFDRASRNTIYF

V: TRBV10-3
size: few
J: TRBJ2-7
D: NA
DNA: TGTGCCATCTCGCCCTTAGTAGGCGGGAAACCTCCCTACGAGCAGTACTTC
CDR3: CAISPLVGGKPPYEQYF

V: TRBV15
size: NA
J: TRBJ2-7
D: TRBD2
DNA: TGTGCCACCAGCAGGGACAGCGGGGGTCCCTACGAGCAGTACTTC
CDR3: CATSRDSGGPYEQYF

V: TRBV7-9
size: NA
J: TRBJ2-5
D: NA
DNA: TGTGCCAGCAGCAGGGGGGGTGGAGCATCGAAAGAGACCCAGTACTTC
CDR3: CASSRGGGASKETQYF

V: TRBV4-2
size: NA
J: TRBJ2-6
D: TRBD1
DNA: TGTGCCAGCAGCCAAGACCCCAGGGGGTCCAACGTCCTGACTTTC
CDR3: CASSQDPRGSNVLTF

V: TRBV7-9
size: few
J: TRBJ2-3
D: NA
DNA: TGTGCCAGCAGCTCCTTCACAGATACGCAGTATTTT
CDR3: CASSSFTDTQYF

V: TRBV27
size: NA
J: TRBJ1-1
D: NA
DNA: TGTGCCAGCAGTTTATATTATCCAGGGCGCACTGAAGCTTTCTTT
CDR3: CASSLYYPGRTEAFF

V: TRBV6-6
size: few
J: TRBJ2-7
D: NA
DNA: TGTGCCAGCAGTTGGGACACCCACGAGCAGTACTTC
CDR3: CASSWDTHEQYF

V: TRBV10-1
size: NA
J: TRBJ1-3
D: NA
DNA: TGCGCCAGCAGTCGAGACAGGATGGCTGGAAACACCATATATTTT
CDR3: CASSRDRMAGNTIYF

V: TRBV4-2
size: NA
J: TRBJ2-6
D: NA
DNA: TGTGCCAGCAGCCAAGAGGACAGCTCTGGGGCCAACGTCCTGACTTTC
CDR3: CASSQEDSSGANVLTF

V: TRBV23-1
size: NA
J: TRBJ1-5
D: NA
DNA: TGCGCCAGCAGTCAATCGACGGGACAACCGATATTGGGCAATCAGCCCCAGCATTTT
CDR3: CASSQSTGQPILGNQPQHF

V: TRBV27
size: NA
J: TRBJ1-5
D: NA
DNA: TGTGCCAGCAGTTTATTCTCGGGCAATCAGCCCCAGCATTTT
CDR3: CASSLFSGNQPQHF

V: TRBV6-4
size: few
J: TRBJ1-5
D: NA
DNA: TGTGCCAGCTTATCTCCCGGGGGCAATCAGCCCCAGCATTTT
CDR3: CASLSPGGNQPQHF

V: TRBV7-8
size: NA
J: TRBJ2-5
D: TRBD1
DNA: TGTGCCAGCAGCTTACCTAGACAGGGTCTGGGAGAGACCCAGTACTTC
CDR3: CASSLPRQGLGETQYF

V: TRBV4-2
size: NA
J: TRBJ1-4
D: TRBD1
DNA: TGTGCCAGCAGCCTCGGGACAGGGGGTTTGAATGAAAAACTGTTTTTT
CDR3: CASSLGTGGLNEKLFF

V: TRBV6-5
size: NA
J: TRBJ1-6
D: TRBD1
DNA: TGTGCCAGCAACAGGGGTCCCTTTAATTCACCCCTCCACTTT
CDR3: CASNRGPFNSPLHF

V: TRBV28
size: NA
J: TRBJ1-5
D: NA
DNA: TGTGCCAGCAGTTCAACCTACAGGGTCCACAATCAGCCCCAGCATTTT
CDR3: CASSSTYRVHNQPQHF

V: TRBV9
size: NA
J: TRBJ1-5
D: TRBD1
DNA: TGTGCCAGCAGCCTGGGACAGAATCAGCCCCAGCATTTT
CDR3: CASSLGQNQPQHF

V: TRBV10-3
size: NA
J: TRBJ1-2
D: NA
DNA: TGTGCCATCAGTGAGTCGGAGGGACCCTTCTATGGCTACACCTTC
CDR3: CAISESEGPFYGYTF

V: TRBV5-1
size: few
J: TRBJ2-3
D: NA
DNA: TGCGCCAGCAGCAGGGACAACACAGATACGCAGTATTTT
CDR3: CASSRDNTDTQYF

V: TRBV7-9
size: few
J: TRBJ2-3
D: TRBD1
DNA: TGTGCCAGCAGCCCGACAGGGGTCGGCCTCACAGATACGCAGTATTTT
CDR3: CASSPTGVGLTDTQYF

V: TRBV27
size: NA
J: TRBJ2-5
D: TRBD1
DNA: TGTGCCAGCCGGACAGGCTGGCCTCAAGAGACCCAGTACTTC
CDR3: CASRTGWPQETQYF

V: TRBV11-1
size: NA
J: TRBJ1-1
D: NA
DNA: TGTGCCAGCAGCTTAGCGCGGGGGAACACTGAAGCTTTCTTT
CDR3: CASSLARGNTEAFF

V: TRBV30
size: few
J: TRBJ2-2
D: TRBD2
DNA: TGTGCCTGGAGTGTACGCTCTAGCGGGGACACCGGGGAGCTGTTTTTT
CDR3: CAWSVRSSGDTGELFF

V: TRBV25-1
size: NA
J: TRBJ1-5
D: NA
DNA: TGTGCCAGCCCAGACCGGGTGCGGCAAAATCAGCCCCAGCATTTT
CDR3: CASPDRVRQNQPQHF

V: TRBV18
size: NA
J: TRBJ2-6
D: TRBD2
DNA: TGTGCCAGCTCACCGACTAGCGGGAGGGCCCGTGGGGCCAACGTCCTGACTTTC
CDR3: CASSPTSGRARGANVLTF

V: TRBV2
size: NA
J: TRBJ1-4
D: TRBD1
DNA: TGTGCCAGCAGTGATGGAAGGGGGCCAACTAATGAAAAACTGTTTTTT
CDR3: CASSDGRGPTNEKLFF

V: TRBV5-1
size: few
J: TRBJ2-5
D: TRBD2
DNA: TGCGCCAGCACCTGGAGCGGGAGCCAAGAGACCCAGTACTTC
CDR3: CASTWSGSQETQYF

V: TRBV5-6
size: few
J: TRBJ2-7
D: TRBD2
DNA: TGTGCCAGCAGCGGACTAGACCCCTTCTACGAGCAGTACTTC
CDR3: CASSGLDPFYEQYF

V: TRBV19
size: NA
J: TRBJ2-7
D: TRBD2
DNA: TGTGCCAGTAGTCCCGGTAGCGGGAGCAACTACGAGCAGTACTTC
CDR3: CASSPGSGSNYEQYF

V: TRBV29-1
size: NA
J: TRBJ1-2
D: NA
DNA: TGCAGCGTTGGAACAGGGGGCTACACCTTC
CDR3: CSVGTGGYTF

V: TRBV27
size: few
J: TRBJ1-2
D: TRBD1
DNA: TGTGCCAGCAGGTCGGCGGGACAGGGCCATGGCTACACCTTC
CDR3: CASRSAGQGHGYTF